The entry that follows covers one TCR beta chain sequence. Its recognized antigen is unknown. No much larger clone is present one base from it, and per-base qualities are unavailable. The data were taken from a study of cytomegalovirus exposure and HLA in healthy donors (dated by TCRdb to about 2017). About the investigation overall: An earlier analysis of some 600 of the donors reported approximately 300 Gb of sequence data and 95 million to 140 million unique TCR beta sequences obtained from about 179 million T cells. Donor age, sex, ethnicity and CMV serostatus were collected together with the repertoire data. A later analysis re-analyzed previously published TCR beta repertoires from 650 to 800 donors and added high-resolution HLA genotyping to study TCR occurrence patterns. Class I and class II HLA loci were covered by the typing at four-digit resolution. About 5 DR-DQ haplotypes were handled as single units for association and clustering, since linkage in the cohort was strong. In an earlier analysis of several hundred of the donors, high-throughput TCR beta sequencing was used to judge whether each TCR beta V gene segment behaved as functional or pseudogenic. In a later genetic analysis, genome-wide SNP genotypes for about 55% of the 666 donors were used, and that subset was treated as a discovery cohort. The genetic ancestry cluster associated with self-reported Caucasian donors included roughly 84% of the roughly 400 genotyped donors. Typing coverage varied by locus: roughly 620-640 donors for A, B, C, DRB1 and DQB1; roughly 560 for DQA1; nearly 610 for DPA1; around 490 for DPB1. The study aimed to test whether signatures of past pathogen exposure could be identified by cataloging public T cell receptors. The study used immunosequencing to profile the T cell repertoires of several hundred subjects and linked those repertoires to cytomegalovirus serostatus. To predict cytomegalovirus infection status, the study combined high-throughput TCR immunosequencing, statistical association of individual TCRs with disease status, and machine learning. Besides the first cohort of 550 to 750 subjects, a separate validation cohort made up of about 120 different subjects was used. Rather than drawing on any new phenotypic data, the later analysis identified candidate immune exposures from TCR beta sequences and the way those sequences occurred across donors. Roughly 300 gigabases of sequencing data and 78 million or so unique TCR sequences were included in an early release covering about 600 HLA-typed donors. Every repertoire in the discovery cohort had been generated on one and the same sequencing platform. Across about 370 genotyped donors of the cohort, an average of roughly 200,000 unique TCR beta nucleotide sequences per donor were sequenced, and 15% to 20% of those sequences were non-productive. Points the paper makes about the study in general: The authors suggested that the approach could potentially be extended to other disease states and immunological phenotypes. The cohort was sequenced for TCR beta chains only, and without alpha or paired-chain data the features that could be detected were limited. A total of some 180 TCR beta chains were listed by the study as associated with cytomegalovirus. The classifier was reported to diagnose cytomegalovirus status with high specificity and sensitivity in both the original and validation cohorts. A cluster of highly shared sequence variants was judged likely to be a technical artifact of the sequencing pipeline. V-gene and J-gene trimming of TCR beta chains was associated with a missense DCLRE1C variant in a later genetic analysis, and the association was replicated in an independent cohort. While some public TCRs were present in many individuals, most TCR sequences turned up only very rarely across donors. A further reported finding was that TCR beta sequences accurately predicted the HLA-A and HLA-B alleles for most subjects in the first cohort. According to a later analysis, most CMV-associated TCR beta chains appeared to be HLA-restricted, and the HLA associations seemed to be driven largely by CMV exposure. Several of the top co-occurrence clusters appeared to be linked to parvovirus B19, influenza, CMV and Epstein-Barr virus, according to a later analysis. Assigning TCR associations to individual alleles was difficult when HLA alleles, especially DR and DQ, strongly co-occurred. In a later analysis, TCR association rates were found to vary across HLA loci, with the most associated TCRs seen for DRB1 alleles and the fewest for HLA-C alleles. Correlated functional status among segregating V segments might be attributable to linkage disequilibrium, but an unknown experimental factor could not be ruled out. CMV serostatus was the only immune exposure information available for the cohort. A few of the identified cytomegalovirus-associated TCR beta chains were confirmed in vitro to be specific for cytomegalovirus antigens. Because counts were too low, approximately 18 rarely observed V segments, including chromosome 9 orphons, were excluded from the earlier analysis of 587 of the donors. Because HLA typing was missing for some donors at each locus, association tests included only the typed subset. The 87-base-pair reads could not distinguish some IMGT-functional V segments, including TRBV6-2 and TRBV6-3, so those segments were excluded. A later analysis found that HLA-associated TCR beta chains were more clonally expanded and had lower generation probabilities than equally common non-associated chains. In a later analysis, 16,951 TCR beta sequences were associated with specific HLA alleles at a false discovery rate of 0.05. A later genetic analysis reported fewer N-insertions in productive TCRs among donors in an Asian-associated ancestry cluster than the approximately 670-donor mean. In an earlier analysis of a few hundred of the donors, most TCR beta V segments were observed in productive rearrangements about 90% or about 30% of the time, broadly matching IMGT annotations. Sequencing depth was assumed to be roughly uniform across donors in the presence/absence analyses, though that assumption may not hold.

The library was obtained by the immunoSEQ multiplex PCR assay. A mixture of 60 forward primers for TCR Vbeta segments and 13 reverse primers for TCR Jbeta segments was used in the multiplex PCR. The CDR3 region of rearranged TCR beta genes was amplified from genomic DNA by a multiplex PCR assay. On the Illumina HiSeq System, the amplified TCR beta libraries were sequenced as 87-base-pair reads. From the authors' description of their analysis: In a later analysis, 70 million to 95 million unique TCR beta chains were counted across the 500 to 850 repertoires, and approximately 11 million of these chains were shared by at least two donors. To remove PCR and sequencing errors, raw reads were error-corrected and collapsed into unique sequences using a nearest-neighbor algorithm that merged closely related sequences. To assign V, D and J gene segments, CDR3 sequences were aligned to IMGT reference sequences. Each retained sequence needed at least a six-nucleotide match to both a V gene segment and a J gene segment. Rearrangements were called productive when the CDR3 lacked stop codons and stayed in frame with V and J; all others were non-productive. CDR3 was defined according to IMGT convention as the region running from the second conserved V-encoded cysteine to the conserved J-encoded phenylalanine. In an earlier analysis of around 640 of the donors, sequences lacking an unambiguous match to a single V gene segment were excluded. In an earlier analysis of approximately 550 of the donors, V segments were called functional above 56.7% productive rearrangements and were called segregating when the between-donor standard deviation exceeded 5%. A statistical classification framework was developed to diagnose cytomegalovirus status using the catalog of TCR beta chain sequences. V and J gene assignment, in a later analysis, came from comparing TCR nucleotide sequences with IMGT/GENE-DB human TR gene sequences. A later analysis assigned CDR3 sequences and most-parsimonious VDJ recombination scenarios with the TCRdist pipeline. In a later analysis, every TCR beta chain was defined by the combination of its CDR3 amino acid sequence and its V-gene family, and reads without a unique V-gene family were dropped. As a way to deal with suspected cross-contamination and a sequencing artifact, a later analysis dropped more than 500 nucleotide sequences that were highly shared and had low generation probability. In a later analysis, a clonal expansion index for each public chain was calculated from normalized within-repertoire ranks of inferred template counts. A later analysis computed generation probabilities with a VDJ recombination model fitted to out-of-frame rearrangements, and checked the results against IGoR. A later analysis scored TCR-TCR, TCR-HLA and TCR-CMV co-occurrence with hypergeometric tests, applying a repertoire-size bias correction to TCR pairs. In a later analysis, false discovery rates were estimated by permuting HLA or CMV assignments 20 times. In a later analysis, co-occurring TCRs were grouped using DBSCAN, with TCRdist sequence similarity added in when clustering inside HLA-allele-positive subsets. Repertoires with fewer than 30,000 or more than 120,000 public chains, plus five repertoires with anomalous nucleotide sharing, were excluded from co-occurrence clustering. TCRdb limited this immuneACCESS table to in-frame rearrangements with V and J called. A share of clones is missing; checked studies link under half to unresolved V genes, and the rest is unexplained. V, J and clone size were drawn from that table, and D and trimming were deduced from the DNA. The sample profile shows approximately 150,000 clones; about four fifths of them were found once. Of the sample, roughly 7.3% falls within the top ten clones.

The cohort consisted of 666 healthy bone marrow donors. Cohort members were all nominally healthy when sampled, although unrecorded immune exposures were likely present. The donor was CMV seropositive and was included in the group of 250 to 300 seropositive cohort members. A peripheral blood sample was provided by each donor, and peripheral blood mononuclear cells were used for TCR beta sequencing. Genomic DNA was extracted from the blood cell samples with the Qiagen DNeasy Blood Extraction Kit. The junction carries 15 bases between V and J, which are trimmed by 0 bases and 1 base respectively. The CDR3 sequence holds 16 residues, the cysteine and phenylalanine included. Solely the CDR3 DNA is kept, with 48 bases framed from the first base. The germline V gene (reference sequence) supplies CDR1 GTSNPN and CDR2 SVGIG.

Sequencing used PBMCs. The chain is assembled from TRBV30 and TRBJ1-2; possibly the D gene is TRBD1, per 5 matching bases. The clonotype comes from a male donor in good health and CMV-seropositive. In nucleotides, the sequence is TGTGCCTGGAGTGTACGGGCGGGAGGGGATAACTATGGCTACACCTTC. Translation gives CAWSVRAGGDNYGYTF.